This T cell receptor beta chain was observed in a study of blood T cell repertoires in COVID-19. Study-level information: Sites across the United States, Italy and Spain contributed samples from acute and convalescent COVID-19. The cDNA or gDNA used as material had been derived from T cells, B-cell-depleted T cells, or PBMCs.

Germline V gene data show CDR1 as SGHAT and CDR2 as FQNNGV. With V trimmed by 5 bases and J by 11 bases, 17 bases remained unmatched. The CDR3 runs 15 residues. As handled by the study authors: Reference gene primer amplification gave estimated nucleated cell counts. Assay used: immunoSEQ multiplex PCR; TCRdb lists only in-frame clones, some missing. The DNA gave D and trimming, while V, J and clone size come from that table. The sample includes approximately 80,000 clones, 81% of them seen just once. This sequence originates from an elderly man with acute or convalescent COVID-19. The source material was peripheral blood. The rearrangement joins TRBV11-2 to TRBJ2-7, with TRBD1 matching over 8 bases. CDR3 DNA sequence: TGTGCCAGCAGCCTTGTAAGACAGGGGACCGTAAAGGAGTACTTC. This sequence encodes CASSLVRQGTVKEYF.